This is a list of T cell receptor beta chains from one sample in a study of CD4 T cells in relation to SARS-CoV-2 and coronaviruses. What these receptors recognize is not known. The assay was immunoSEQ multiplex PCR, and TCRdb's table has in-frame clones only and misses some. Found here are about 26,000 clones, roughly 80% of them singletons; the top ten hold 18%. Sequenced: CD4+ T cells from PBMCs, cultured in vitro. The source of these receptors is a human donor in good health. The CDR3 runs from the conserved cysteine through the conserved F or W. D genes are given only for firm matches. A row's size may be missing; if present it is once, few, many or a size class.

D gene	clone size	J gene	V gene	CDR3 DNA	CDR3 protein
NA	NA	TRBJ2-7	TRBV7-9	TGTGCCAGCAGCTCTGGTCGGGCCTACGAGCAGTACTTC	CASSSGRAYEQYF
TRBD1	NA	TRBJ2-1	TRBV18	TGTGCCAGCTCACCAAGGGACAGGGAGATTTACAATGAGCAGTTCTTC	CASSPRDREIYNEQFF
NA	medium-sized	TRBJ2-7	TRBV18	TGTGCCAGCTCACCAGGTGCCTACGAGCAGTACTTC	CASSPGAYEQYF
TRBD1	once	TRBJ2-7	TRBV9	TGTGCCAGCAGCGTAGGTGGAACAGGGGCCTACGAGCAGTACTTC	CASSVGGTGAYEQYF
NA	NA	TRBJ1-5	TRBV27	TGTGCCAGCAGTTTTAACCCCCCCGGGCCTGGACAGCCCCAGCATTTT	CASSFNPPGPGQPQHF
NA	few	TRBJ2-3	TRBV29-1	TGCAGCGTTGTCCCCGGGAGCCTGTACACAGATACGCAGTATTTT	CSVVPGSLYTDTQYF
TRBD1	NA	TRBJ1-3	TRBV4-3	TGCGCCAGCAGCCGGATCGCTACGGGGACAGGGGGCTTTGGAAACACCATATATTTT	CASSRIATGTGGFGNTIYF
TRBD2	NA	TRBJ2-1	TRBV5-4	TGTGCCAGCAGCATGTTAGCGGGGGACCCCTACAATGAGCAGTTCTTC	CASSMLAGDPYNEQFF
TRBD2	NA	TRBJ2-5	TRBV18	TGTGCCAGCTCACCACGACTAGCGGGGGGGCCAGAGACCCAGTACTTC	CASSPRLAGGPETQYF
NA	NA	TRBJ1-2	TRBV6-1	TGTGCCAGCAGTGAGTACAGGGTCTATGGCTACACCTTC	CASSEYRVYGYTF
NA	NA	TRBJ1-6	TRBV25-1	TGTGCCAGCTTAGATCCAGGGAGGGCGAATTCACCCCTCCACTTT	CASLDPGRANSPLHF
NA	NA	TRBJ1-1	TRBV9	TGTGCCAGCAGCCCCCGGGTCGGAGGGGACACTGAAGCTTTCTTT	CASSPRVGGDTEAFF
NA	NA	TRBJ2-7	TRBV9	TGTGCCAGCAGCGTAGCTGTGGGCGGCTACGAGCAGTACTTC	CASSVAVGGYEQYF
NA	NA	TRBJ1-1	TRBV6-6	TGTGCCAGCAGGGAGGGGGGGCTGGGGACTGAAGCTTTCTTT	CASREGGLGTEAFF
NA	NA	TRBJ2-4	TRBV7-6	TGTGCCAGCAGCTCCGGAACCCCCTGGTACTTC	CASSSGTPWYF
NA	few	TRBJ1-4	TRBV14	TGTGCCAGCAGCCAAGTAGGAGGGTACGAAAAACTGTTTTTT	CASSQVGGYEKLFF
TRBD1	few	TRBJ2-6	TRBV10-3	TGTGCCATCAGTGTCGGACAGGGGAACTCTGGGGCCAACGTCCTGACTTTC	CAISVGQGNSGANVLTF
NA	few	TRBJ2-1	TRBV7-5	TGTGCCAGAAGCTTAGACGCGACTAGCGGGAGTGTCTATGAGCAGTTCTTC	CARSLDATSGSVYEQFF
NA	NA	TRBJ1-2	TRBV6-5	TGTGCCAGCAGTTACAGGGAGGACTATGGCTACACCTTC	CASSYREDYGYTF
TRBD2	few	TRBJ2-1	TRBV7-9	TGTGCCAGCAGCTTAGCTTTGGCGGGGGCCTACAATGAGCAGTTCTTC	CASSLALAGAYNEQFF
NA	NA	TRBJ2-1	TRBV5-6	TGTGCCAGCAGCGTCACCGGGACATACAATGAGCAGTTCTTC	CASSVTGTYNEQFF
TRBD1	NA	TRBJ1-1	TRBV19	TGTGCCAGTAGCAAAGCACCACAGGGGGAGGGCACTGAAGCTTTCTTT	CASSKAPQGEGTEAFF
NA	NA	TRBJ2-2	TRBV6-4	TGTGCCAGCAGTGACAGGGGAAACACCGGGGAGCTGTTTTTT	CASSDRGNTGELFF
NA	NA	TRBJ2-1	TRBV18	TGTGCCAGCTCACCAAGGACGACCAATGAGCAGTTCTTC	CASSPRTTNEQFF
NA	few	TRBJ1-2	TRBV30	TGTGCCTGGGAGGGGGTTCGGTATGGCTACACCTTC	CAWEGVRYGYTF
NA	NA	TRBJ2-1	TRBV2	TGTGCCAGCAGTGAAGGGAGCCACGATGAGCAGTTCTTC	CASSEGSHDEQFF
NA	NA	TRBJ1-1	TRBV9	TGTGCCAGCAGCGTAGGGGGATTCGGTGAAGCTTTCTTT	CASSVGGFGEAFF
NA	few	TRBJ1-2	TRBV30	TGTGCCTGGAGTGTACCTTCAGGTCACAACCGCCCTTTCTATGGCTACACCTTC	CAWSVPSGHNRPFYGYTF
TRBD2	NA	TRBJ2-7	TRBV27	TGTGCCAGCAGCCCGGGAGGGCTAGCGGCGAACTACGAGCAGTACTTC	CASSPGGLAANYEQYF
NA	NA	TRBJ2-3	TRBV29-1	TGCAGCGTTGATTCTTCTACCACAGATACGCAGTATTTT	CSVDSSTTDTQYF
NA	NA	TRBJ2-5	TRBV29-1	TGCAGCGTTGTGCGGGTAGGTGGAGAAGAGACCCAGTACTTC	CSVVRVGGEETQYF
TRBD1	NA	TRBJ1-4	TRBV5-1	TGCGCCAGCAGCTTCGGACAGGGACTCCGAAATGAAAAACTGTTTTTT	CASSFGQGLRNEKLFF
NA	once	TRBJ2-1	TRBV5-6	TGTGCCAGCAGCTTTCCCCTACCCTCCTACAATGAGCAGTTCTTC	CASSFPLPSYNEQFF
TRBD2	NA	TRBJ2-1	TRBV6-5	TGTGCCAGCAGGGGGACTAGCGGGACGAGCTGGCAGTTCTTC	CASRGTSGTSWQFF
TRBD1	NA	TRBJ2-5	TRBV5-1	TGCGCCAGCAGCGGACAGGGACACCAAGAGACCCAGTACTTC	CASSGQGHQETQYF
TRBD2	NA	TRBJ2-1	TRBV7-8	TGTGCCAGCAGCTTAGCTCTAGCGGGAAACAATGAGCAGTTCTTC	CASSLALAGNNEQFF
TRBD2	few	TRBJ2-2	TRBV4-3	TGCGCCAGCAGCCAAGAAAGAATAGCGGGAGAGACCGGGGAGCTGTTTTTT	CASSQERIAGETGELFF
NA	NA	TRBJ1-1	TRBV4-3	TGCGCCAGCAGCCACCAGGGTCTGAACACTGAAGCTTTCTTT	CASSHQGLNTEAFF
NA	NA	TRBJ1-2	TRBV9	TGTGCCAGCAGCGTATCTAACTATGGCTACACCTTC	CASSVSNYGYTF
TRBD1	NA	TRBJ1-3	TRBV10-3	TGTGCCATCAGGCTGGGGACAGGCACTCTGAGCACCATATATTTT	CAIRLGTGTLSTIYF
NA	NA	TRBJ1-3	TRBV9	TGTGCCAGCAGCGTAGGGCTGGCCAGGACTTTTGGAAACACCATATATTTT	CASSVGLARTFGNTIYF
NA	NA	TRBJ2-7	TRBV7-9	TGTGCCAGCACCAAAGGGCGGGACGGAGCCTACGAGCAGTACTTC	CASTKGRDGAYEQYF
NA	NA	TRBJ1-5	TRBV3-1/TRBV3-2	TGTGCCAGCAGCCTGAGCCGGCCCCCTAATCAGCCCCAGCATTTT	CASSLSRPPNQPQHF
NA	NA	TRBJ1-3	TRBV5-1	TGCGCCAGCAGCTCCCAGGCTGGAAACACCATATATTTT	CASSSQAGNTIYF
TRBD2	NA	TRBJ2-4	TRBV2	TGTGCCAGCAGCGGGACTAGCGGGAGGAGCATTCAGTACTTC	CASSGTSGRSIQYF
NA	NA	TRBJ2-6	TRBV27	TGTGCCAGCAGTCCTCGAATAGCAGGGGCCAACGTCCTGACTTTC	CASSPRIAGANVLTF
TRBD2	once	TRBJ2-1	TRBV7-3	TGTGCCAGCAGCCTCGGACTAGCGGGTAAGTACAATGAGCAGTTCTTC	CASSLGLAGKYNEQFF
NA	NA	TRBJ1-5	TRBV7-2	TGTGCCAGCAGCCCCGAAGGGGGGGGGAGCAATCAGCCCCAGCATTTT	CASSPEGGGSNQPQHF
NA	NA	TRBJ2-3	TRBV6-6	TGTGCCAGCAGTCTCGAGGGACCGCCGCTACCCTTTTATACGCAGTATTTT	CASSLEGPPLPFYTQYF
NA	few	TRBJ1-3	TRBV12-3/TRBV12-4	TGTGCCAGCAGTCTGGACTGGGGAAACACCATATATTTT	CASSLDWGNTIYF
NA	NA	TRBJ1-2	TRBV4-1	TGCGCCAGCAGATCCGCGCGCGTGGAGCGGGGCTATGGCTACACCTTC	CASRSARVERGYGYTF
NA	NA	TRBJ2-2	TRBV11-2	TGTGCCAGCAGCTTAGAAACCGGGGAGCTGTTTTTT	CASSLETGELFF
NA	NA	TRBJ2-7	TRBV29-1	TGCAGCGCAGATACAGGCGGCACTAGCTCCTACGAGCAGTACTTC	CSADTGGTSSYEQYF
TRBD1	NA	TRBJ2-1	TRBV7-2	TGTGCCAGCAGCTTAGTCGTATCAGGGGGTGAGCAGTTCTTC	CASSLVVSGGEQFF